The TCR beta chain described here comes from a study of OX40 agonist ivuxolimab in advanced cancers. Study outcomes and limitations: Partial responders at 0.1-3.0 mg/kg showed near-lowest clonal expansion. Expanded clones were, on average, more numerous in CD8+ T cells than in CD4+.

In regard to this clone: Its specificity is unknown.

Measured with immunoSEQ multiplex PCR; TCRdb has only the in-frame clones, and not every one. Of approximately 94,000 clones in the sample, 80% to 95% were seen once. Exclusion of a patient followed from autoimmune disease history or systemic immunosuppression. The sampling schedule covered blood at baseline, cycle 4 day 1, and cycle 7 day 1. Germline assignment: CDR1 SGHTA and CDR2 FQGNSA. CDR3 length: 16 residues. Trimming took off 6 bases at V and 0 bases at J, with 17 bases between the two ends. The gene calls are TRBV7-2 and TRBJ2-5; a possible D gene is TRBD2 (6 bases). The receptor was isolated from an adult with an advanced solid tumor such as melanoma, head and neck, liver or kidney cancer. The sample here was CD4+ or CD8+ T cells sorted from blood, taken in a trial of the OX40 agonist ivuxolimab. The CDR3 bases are TGTGCCAGCAGTTTACTGGGGGGACGAAACCAAGAGACCCAGTACTTC. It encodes CASSLLGGRNQETQYF.